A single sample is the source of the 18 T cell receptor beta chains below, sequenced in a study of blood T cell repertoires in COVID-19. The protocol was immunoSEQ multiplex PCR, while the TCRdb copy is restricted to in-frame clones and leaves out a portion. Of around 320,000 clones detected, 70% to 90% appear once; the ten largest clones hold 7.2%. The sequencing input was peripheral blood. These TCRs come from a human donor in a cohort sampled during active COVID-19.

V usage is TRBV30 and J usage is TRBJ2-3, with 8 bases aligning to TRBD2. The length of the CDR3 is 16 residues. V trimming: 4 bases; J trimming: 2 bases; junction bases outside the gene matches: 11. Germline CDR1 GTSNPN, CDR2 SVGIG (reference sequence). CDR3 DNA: TGTGCCTGGACCTCTCCGGGAGGGGGGCACACAGATACGCAGTATTTT. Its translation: CAWTSPGGGHTDTQYF.

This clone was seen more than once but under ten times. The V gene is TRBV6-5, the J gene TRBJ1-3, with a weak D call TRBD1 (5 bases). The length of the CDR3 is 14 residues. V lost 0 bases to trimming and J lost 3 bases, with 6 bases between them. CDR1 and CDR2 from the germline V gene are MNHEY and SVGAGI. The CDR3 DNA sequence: TGTGCCAGCAGTTACTCGACAGATGGAAACACCATATATTTT. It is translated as CASSYSTDGNTIYF.

The CDR3 DNA reads TGTGCCAGCTCACAGGGGGGGCAAGGGCTTGAAGCTTTCTTT. Its translation: CASSQGGQGLEAFF. The V gene is TRBV18, the J gene TRBJ1-1, with a possible D match to TRBD1 (6 bases). Germline V gives CDR1 KGHSH, CDR2 LQKENI. V was cut by 4 bases and J by 7 bases, with 16 bases left in between. The CDR3 is 14 amino acids.

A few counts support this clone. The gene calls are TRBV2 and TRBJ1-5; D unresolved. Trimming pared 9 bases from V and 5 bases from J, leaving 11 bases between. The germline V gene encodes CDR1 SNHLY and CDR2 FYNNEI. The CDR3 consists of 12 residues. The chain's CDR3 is CASKGGYQPQHF. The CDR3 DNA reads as TGTGCCAGTAAGGGAGGTTATCAGCCCCAGCATTTT.

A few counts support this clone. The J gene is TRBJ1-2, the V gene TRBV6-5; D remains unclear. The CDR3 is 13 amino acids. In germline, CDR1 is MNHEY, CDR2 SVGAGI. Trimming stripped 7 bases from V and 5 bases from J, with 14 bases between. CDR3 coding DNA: TGTGCCAGCAACCCGGCAGAGGGATATGGCTACACCTTC. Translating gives CASNPAEGYGYTF.

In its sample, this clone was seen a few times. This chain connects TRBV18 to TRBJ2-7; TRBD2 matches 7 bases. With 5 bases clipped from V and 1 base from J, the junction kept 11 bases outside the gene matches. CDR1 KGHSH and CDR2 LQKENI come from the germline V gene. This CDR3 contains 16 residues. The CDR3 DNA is TGTGCCAGCTCATCTCACCCACTAGCGTTTTCCTACGAGCAGTACTTC. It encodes CASSSHPLAFSYEQYF.

The CDR3 here is CASSLASGDGRNEKLFF. CDR3 sequence (DNA): TGCGCCAGCAGCTTGGCGTCAGGGGATGGTCGGAATGAAAAACTGTTTTTT. The chain employs TRBV5-1 and TRBJ1-4, with D possibly matching TRBD1 (6 bases). The CDR3 is 17 amino acids. Trimming left V 0 bases short and J 5 bases short, with 17 bases between. The germline V gene encodes CDR1 SGHRS and CDR2 YFSETQ.

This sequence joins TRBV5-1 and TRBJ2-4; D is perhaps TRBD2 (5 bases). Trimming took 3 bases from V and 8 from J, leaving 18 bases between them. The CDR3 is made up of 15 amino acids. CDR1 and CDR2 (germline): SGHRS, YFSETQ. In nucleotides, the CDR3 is TGCGCCAGCAGCTCGGGTCTCCGGACTGGGGACATTCAGTACTTC. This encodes CASSSGLRTGDIQYF. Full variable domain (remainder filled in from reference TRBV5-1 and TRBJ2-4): KAGVTQTPRYLIKTRGQQVTLSCSPISGHRSVSWYQQTPGQGLQFLFEYFSETQRNKGNFPGRFSGRQFSNSRSEMNVSTLELGDSALYLCASSSGLRTGDIQYFGAGTRLSVL.

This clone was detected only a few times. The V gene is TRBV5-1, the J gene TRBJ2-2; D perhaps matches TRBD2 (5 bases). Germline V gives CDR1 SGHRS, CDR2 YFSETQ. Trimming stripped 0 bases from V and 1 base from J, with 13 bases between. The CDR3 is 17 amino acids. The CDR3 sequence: CASSLASGLLNTGELFF. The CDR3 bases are TGCGCCAGCAGCTTGGCCTCTGGACTCCTGAACACCGGGGAGCTGTTTTTT. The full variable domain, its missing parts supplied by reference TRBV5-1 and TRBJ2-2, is KAGVTQTPRYLIKTRGQQVTLSCSPISGHRSVSWYQQTPGQGLQFLFEYFSETQRNKGNFPGRFSGRQFSNSRSEMNVSTLELGDSALYLCASSLASGLLNTGELFFGEGSRLTVL.

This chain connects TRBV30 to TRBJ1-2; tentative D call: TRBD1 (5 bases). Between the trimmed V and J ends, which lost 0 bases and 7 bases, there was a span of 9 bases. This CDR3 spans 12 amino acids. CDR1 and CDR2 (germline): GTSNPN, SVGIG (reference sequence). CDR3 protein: CAWSVGTGGYTF. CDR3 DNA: TGTGCCTGGAGTGTTGGGACTGGTGGCTACACCTTC. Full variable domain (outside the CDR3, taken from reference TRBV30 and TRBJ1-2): SQTIHQWPATLVQPVGSPLSLECTVEGTSNPNLYWYRQAAGRGLQLLFYSVGIGQISSEVPQNLSASRPQDRQFILSSKKLLLSDSGFYLCAWSVGTGGYTFGSGTRLTVV.

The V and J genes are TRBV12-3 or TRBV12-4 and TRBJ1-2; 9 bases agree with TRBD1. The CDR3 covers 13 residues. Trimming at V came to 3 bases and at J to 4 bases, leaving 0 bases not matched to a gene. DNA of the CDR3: TGTGCCAGCAGTTTGACAGGGGGCTATGGCTACACCTTC. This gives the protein CASSLTGGYGYTF.

This CDR3 reads CASSPPYRDGYTF. The CDR3 nucleotides are TGTGCCAGCAGCCCCCCATACAGGGACGGCTACACCTTC. The rearrangement links TRBV3-1 (or the pseudogene TRBV3-2) to TRBJ1-2; possible D gene TRBD1, 6 bases. The length of the CDR3 is 13 residues. The ends were cut back, 4 bases at V and 8 bases at J, with 14 bases in the middle. Germline values: CDR1 LGHDT, CDR2 YNNKEL (reference sequence).

CDR3: CASSATGTGDSGTEAFF. CDR3 sequence (DNA): TGTGCCAGCAGCGCGACCGGGACAGGGGATTCAGGGACTGAAGCTTTCTTT. The genes are TRBV21-1 and TRBJ1-1; the D call in the table, TRBD1, was not verified against the DNA. TRBV21-1 is given as a pseudogene. The CDR3 length is 17 residues.

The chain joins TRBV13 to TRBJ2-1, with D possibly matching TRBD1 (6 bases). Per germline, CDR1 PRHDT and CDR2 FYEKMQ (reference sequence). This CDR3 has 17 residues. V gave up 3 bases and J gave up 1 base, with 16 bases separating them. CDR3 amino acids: CASSFFGLDRSYNEQFF. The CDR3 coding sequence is TGTGCCAGCAGCTTCTTTGGGTTGGACAGATCCTACAATGAGCAGTTCTTC.

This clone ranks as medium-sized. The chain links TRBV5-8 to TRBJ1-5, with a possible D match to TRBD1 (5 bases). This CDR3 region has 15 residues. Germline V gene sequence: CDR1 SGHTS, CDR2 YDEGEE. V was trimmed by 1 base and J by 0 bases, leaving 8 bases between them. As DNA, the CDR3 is TGTGCCAGCAGCTTGCAGGGATTTAGCAATCAGCCCCAGCATTTT. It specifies CASSLQGFSNQPQHF. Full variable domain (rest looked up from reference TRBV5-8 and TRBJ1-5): EAGVTQSPTHLIKTRGQQATLRCSPISGHTSVYWYQQALGLGLQFLLWYDEGEERNRGNFPPRFSGRQFPNYSSELNVNALELEDSALYLCASSLQGFSNQPQHFGDGTRLSIL.

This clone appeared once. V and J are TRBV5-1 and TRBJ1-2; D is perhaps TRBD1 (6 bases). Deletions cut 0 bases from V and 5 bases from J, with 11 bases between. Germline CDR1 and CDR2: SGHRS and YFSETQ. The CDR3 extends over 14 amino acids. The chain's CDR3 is CASSLEAQGYGYTF. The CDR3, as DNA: TGCGCCAGCAGCTTGGAGGCACAGGGATATGGCTACACCTTC.

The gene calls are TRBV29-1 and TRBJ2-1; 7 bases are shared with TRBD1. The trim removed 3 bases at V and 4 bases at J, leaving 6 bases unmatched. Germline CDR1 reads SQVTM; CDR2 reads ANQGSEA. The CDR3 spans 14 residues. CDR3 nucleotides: TGCAGCGTTGAGGGCAGGGGGTTATACAATGAGCAGTTCTTC. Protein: CSVEGRGLYNEQFF.

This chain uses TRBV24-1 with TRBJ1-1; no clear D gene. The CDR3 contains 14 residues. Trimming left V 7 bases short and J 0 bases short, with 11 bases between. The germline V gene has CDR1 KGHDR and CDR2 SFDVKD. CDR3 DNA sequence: TGTGCCACCAGGCCGGGAGGGATGAACACTGAAGCTTTCTTT. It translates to CATRPGGMNTEAFF.